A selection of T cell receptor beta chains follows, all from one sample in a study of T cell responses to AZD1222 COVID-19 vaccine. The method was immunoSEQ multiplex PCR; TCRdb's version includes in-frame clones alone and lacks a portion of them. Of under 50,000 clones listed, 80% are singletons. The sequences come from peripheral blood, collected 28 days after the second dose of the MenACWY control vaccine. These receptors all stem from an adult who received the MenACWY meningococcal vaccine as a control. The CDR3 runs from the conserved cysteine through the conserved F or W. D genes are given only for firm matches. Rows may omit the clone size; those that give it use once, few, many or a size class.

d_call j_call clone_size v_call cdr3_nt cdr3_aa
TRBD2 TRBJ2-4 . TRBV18 TGTGCCAGCTCACTAACGGGACTACTAAACACCAAAAACATTCAGTACTTC CASSLTGLLNTKNIQYF
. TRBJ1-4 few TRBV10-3 TGTGCCATCAACGAGGGGGGGAGAGGTGAAAAACTGTTTTTT CAINEGGRGEKLFF
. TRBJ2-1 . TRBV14 TGTGCCAGCAGTCAGATAACGATTTCGGGACAACCAGAGTGGAGGTCGAGCAATGAGCAGTTCTTC CASSQITISGQPEWRSSNEQFF
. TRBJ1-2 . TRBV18 TGTGCCAGCTCACCACCCCCGGGGCTCTATGGCTACACCTTC CASSPPPGLYGYTF
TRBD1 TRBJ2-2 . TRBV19 TGTGCCAGTAGTGACAGGGGGCGCGGCACCGGGGAGCTGTTTTTT CASSDRGRGTGELFF
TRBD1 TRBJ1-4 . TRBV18 TGTGCCAGCTCCCCAAGACAGGGGACTAATGAAAAACTGTTTTTT CASSPRQGTNEKLFF
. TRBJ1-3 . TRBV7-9 TGTGCCAGCAGCCGGATTTCTTCTGGAAACACCATATATTTT CASSRISSGNTIYF
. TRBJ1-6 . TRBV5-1 TGCGCCAGCAGCTTCAGGGCGCTAGGGGGTAATTCACCCCTCCACTTT CASSFRALGGNSPLHF
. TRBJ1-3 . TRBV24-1 TGTGCCACCATGCCCGGGGGTGGTAGCACCATATATTTT CATMPGGGSTIYF
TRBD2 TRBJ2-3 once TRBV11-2 TGTGCCAGCAGGCCGGGACTAGCGGGGATTGGAGATACGCAGTATTTT CASRPGLAGIGDTQYF
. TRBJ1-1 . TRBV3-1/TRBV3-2 TGTGCCAGCAGCCTGTCCGGCACTCGAGCTTTCTTT CASSLSGTRAFF
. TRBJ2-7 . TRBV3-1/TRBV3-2 TGTGCCAGCAGCCTAATGGACGGAGCCTACGAGCAGTACTTC CASSLMDGAYEQYF
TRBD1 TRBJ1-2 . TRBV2 TGTGCCAGCAGCCCCGAGACAGGGACTAACTATGGCTACACCTTC CASSPETGTNYGYTF
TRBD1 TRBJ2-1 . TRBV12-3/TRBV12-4 TGTGCCAGCAGGGTACAGGGGATTGAGCAGTTCTTC CASRVQGIEQFF
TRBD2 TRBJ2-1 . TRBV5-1 TGCGCCAGCAGCCCGCCCCAACTAGCGGGAGTCAATGAGCAGTTCTTC CASSPPQLAGVNEQFF
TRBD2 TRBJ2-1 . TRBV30 TGTGCCTGGGACCTCCCTAGCGGGTACTACAATGAGCAGTTCTTC CAWDLPSGYYNEQFF
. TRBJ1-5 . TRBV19 TGTGCCAGTAGTATAGTCAGGGGAAGGAATCAGCCCCAGCATTTT CASSIVRGRNQPQHF
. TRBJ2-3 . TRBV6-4 TGTGCCAGCAGCTTCGGGATCGATCGGGGGGATACGCAGTATTTT CASSFGIDRGDTQYF
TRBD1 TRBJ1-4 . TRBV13 TGTGCCAGCAGCTTAGGCCCCGGGACAGAGAATGAAAAACTGTTTTTT CASSLGPGTENEKLFF
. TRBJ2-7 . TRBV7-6 TGTGCCAGCAGCTTCCCTCTATCCTACGAGCAGTACTTC CASSFPLSYEQYF
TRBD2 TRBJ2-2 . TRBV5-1 TGCGCCAGCAGCAGGACTAGCGGGACCAACACCGGGGAGCTGTTTTTT CASSRTSGTNTGELFF
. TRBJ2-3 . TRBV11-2 TGTGCCAGCAGCCCTAACGTTGGTCGGGGCCCAGGGAGCACAGATACGCAGTATTTT CASSPNVGRGPGSTDTQYF
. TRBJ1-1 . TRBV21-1 TGTGCCAGCAGCAAAGGAGACAGGGAGGCTGAAGCTTTCTTT CASSKGDREAEAFF
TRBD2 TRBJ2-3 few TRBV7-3 TGTGCCAGCAGCTTAAACTTTCGGCAGCGGGGGGGGAAGAATACGCAGTATTTT CASSLNFRQRGGKNTQYF
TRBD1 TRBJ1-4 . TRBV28 TGTGCCAGCAGAACCGGGACAGGGGGCACCTACGAAAAACTGTTTTTT CASRTGTGGTYEKLFF
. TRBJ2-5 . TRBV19 TGTGCCAGTAGTTTGAACGGGAGAGCGGGTGGACAAGAGACCCAGTACTTC CASSLNGRAGGQETQYF
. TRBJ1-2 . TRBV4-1 TGCGCCAGCAGCCAAGCGGACAGTTCGGCCTATGGCTACACCTTC CASSQADSSAYGYTF
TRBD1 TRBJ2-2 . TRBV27 TGTGCCAGCCGGGGACAGTCCACCGGGGAGCTGTTTTTT CASRGQSTGELFF
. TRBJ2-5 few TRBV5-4 TGTGCCAGCAGCTTGTGGGGGGGCGGGGAGACCCAGTACTTC CASSLWGGGETQYF
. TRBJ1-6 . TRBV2 TGTGCCAGCCTTGCGAGGGAAAGATCACCCCTCCACTTT CASLARERSPLHF
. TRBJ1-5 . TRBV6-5 TGTGCCAGCAGGGAGACCGGGGGCAATCAGCCCCAGCATTTT CASRETGGNQPQHF
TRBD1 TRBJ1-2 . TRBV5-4 TGTGCCAGCAGCTTGTTCATGTCAGGGGGCAACTATGGCTACACCTTC CASSLFMSGGNYGYTF
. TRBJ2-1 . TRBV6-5 TGTGCCAGCAACCGACTCACCGGCTCCTACAATGAGCAGTTCTTC CASNRLTGSYNEQFF
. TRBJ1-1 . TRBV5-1 TGCGCCAGCTTAAGCATGTTACCGGGATCTGAAGCTTTCTTT CASLSMLPGSEAFF
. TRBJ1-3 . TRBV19 TGTGCCAGTAGTATAGGAGGCCAGGGAGACACCATATATTTT CASSIGGQGDTIYF
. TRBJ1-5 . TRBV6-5 TGTGCCAGCAGGCTGACGGAAAATCAGCCCCAGCATTTT CASRLTENQPQHF
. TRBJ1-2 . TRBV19 TGTGCCAGCCGAAATCCCCCCCGACAGGCTCCTAACTATGGCTACACCTTC CASRNPPRQAPNYGYTF
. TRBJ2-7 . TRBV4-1 TGCGCCAGCAGCCAAGCCCAGACCTCTCTCGCAGGGGCCTACGAGCAGTACTTC CASSQAQTSLAGAYEQYF
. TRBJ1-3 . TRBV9 TGTGCCAGCAGCTTAGAGGGGGGTGACACCATATATTTT CASSLEGGDTIYF
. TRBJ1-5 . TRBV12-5 TGTGCTAGTGGTTTGTACCCTGAGCGTGGGGAAGGAAATCAGCCCCAGCATTTT CASGLYPERGEGNQPQHF
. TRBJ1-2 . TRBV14 TGTGCCAGCAGCCAAGACGCGGGACCCCCAGGGTATGGCTACACCTTC CASSQDAGPPGYGYTF
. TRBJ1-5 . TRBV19 TGTGCCAGTGGCCCGGGGAACAGCAATCAGCCCCAGCATTTT CASGPGNSNQPQHF
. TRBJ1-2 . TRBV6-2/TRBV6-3 TGTGCCAGCAGTTACGCTGCAGTTTCGTATGGCTACACCTTC CASSYAAVSYGYTF
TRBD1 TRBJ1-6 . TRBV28 TGTGCCGGACAGCAGGGACAGGGGGCCTATTCACCCCTCCACTTT CAGQQGQGAYSPLHF
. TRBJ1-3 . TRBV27 TGTGCCAGCAGTTTAGGGGGGTTACCTGGAAACACCATATATTTT CASSLGGLPGNTIYF
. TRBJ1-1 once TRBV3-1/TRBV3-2 TGTGCCAGCAGCCCTATACACAGGAGCCACACTGAAGCTTTCTTT CASSPIHRSHTEAFF
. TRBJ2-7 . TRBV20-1 TGCAGTGCCAACCCCCTTGACGAGCAGTACTTC CSANPLDEQYF
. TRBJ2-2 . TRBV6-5 TGTGCCAGCAGTCCCCCTATAGACACCGGGGAGCTGTTTTTT CASSPPIDTGELFF
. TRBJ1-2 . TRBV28 TGTGCCAGCAGTTCCGACATCTATGGCTACACCTTC CASSSDIYGYTF
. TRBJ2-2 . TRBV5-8 TGTGCCAGCAGCTCACAGGGCAGGACGAACACCGGGGAGCTGTTTTTT CASSSQGRTNTGELFF
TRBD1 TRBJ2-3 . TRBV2 TGTGCCAGCAGTGAAGCACGGGACAGGGGAACAGATACGCAGTATTTT CASSEARDRGTDTQYF